This T cell receptor beta chain was captured in a study of response to subunit inactivated influenza vaccine. Points from the study as a whole: Researchers suggested that each seasonal influenza vaccination recruits few new T cells.

With regard to this clonotype: Antigen unknown.

TCRdb reprocessed the RT-PCR reads with MiXCR, giving one entry per CDR3 protein. The table records about 480,000 distinct CDR3 sequences, about 25% of them present only once. This clonotype was sampled from a man aged 45-60 years who received an inactivated influenza vaccine. The sequences come from CD4+ T cells sorted from PBMCs, collected 5 days after vaccination.

The CDR3 nucleotides read TGTGCCAGCAGATCTGCCCCGGGGGGCTCCTACGAGCAGTACTTC. Amino acid sequence: CASRSAPGGSYEQYF. The chain combines TRBV6-1 with TRBJ2-7; 7 bases map to TRBD2. This CDR3 has 15 amino acids. With V trimmed by 6 bases and J by 0 bases, 8 bases remained unmatched. CDR1 is MNHNS, CDR2 SASEGT, per germline.